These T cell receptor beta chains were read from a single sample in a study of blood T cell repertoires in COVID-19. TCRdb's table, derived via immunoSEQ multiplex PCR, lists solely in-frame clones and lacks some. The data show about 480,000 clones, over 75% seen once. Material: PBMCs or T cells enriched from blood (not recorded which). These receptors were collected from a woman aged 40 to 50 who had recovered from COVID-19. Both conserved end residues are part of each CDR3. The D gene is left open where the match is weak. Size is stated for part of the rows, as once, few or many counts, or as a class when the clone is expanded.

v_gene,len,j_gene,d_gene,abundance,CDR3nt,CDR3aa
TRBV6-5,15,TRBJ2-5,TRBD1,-,TGTGCCAGCAGCACCGGGACAGGGGTCGGGGAGACCCAGTACTTC,CASSTGTGVGETQYF
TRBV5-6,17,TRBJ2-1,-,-,TGTGCCAGCAGCTTGGGAGCAGCTGGAGGTGGCTACAATGAGCAGTTCTTC,CASSLGAAGGGYNEQFF
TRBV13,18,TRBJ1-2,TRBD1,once,TGTGCCAGCAGCTCTACCAAGCCTGGGGACAGGGGGAACTATGGCTACACCTTC,CASSSTKPGDRGNYGYTF
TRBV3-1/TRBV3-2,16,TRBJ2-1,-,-,TGTGCCAGCAGCCAAGATGGGTGGGGCTACTACAATGAGCAGTTCTTC,CASSQDGWGYYNEQFF
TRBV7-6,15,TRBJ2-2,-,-,TGTGCCAGCAGCTTAGACAGGGCGAACACCGGGGAGCTGTTTTTT,CASSLDRANTGELFF
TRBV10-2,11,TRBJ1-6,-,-,TGCGCCAGCACCTCGGGTTCACCCCTCCACTTT,CASTSGSPLHF
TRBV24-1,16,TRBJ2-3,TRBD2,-,TGTGCCACCAGTGAGTGGACTAGCGGAACTACTTATACGCAGTATTTT,CATSEWTSGTTYTQYF
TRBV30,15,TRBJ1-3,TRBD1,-,TGTGCCTACAGTCGGGGACAGGACTCTGGAAACACCATATATTTT,CAYSRGQDSGNTIYF
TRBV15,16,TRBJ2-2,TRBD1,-,TGTGCCACCAGCAGAGATCGGGACAGATTTACCGGGGAGCTGTTTTTT,CATSRDRDRFTGELFF
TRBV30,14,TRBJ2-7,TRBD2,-,TGTGCCTCCTCGGGACTAGCGGGAGAAGACGAGCAGTACTTC,CASSGLAGEDEQYF
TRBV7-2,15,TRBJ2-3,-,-,TGTGCCAGCAGCTCCCTCGTCCTCCAAGCGGATACGCAGTATTTT,CASSSLVLQADTQYF
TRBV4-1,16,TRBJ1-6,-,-,TGCGCCAGCAGCCAGGGTCGTACCGGGGAAATTTCACCCCTCCACTTT,CASSQGRTGEISPLHF
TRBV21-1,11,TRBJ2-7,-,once,TGTGCCAGCGAGGGGGCCGACGAGCAGTACTTC,CASEGADEQYF
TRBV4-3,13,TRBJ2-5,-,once,TGCGCCAGCAGCCAAGCACGGGAAGAGACCCAGTACTTC,CASSQAREETQYF
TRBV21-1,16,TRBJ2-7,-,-,TGTGCCAGCAGCTTGCCCGGGACTAGCGACTACTACGAGCAGTACTTC,CASSLPGTSDYYEQYF
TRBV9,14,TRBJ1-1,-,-,TGTGCCAGCAGCGTAGGACAGCTGAACACTGAAGCTTTCTTT,CASSVGQLNTEAFF
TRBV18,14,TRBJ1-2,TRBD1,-,TGTGCCAGCTCACCGGGGACAGGAGCCTATGGCTACACCTTC,CASSPGTGAYGYTF
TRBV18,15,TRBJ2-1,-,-,TGTGCCAGCTCACCGAGTGACAGGACCCCCCCAGGGCAGTTCTTC,CASSPSDRTPPGQFF
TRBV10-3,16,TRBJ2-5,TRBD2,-,TGTGCCATCAGTGAGACCTTAGCGGGAGGGTTCGGGGCCCAGTACTTC,CAISETLAGGFGAQYF
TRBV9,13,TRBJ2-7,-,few,TGTGCCAGCAGCGTAGGGGGCCGGTTCGAGCAGTACTTC,CASSVGGRFEQYF
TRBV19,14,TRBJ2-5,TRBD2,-,TGTGCCAGTAGTAGCGGGAGGGCCTATGAGACCCAGTACTTC,CASSSGRAYETQYF
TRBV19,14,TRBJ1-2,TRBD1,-,TGTGCCAGTTCCCCCGACAGGGGAAACTATGGCTACACCTTC,CASSPDRGNYGYTF
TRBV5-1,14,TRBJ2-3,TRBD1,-,TGCGCCAGCAGCTTGAACAGGGGGGCAGATACGCAGTATTTT,CASSLNRGADTQYF
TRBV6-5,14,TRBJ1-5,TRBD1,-,TGTGCCAGCAGTTACGGACAGGGTGAAGGACCCCAGCATTTT,CASSYGQGEGPQHF
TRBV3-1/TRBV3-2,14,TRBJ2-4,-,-,TGTGCCAGCAGCCAGACCCACCGGGAGAGCATTCAGTACTTC,CASSQTHRESIQYF
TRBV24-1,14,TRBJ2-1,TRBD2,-,TGTGCCACCAGTGCTAGCGGGCCAAACAATGAGCAGTTCTTC,CATSASGPNNEQFF
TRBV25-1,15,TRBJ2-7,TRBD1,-,TGTGCCAGCAGCTCACCGGGACAGGGAGAAGGGGAGCAGTACTTC,CASSSPGQGEGEQYF
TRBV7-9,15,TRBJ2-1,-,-,TGTGCCAGCAGCCCTGCCGTTGACAGCTACAATGAGCAGTTCTTC,CASSPAVDSYNEQFF
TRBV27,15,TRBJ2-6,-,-,TGTGCCAGCACCTCCCCCAGCTCTGGGGCCAACGTCCTGACTTTC,CASTSPSSGANVLTF
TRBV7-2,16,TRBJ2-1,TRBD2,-,TGTGCCAGCAGCACGGGACTAGCGGGAGTATTGGATGAGCAGTTCTTC,CASSTGLAGVLDEQFF
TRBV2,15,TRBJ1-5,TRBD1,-,TGTGCCACCTCGAGGACAGGGGAGGTTGGCCAGCCCCAGCATTTT,CATSRTGEVGQPQHF
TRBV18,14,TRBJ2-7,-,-,TGTGCCAGCTCACCACCAGGGAGACCCTACGAGCAGTACTTC,CASSPPGRPYEQYF
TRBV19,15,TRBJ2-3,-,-,TGTGCCAGTCAAAGGGGGGGAGGGGGCACAGATACGCAGTATTTT,CASQRGGGGTDTQYF
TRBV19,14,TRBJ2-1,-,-,TGTGCCAGTAGTATCTTCCAGTCCTACAATGAGCAGTTCTTC,CASSIFQSYNEQFF
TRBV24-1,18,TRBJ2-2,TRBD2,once,TGTGCCACCAGCCATTTCCCCAAACTAGCGGGCCGCACCGGGGAGCTGTTTTTT,CATSHFPKLAGRTGELFF
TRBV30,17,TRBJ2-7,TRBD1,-,TGTGCCTGGAGGCCAGGCTATTCCGGACAGGTTTCCTACGAGCAGTACTTC,CAWRPGYSGQVSYEQYF
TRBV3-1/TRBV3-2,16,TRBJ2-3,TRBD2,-,TGTGCCAGCAGCCATATCGGGACTAGCGGCACAGATACGCAGTATTTT,CASSHIGTSGTDTQYF
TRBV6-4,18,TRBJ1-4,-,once,TGTGCCAGCAGTGACCTTGGAACGCACAGGGCCACTAATGAAAAACTGTTTTTT,CASSDLGTHRATNEKLFF
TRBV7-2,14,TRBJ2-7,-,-,TGTGCCAGCAGCTTAGATGGAGGGTTCTACGAGCAGTACTTC,CASSLDGGFYEQYF
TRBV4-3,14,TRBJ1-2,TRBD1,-,TGCGCCAGCAGCCGGGACAGGGTAGACTATGGCTACACCTTC,CASSRDRVDYGYTF